This T cell receptor beta chain was sequenced during a study of T cell repertoires in cytomegalovirus infection. About the study: Both CMV infection and a matching HLA type were indicated by public TCR beta signatures.

This CDR3 comprises 12 residues. Trimming removed 4 bases at V and 7 bases at J, with 13 bases between. Germline V gives CDR1 SQVTM, CDR2 ANQGSEA. Via MiXCR, TCRdb re-called the reads, giving one row per CDR3 protein. This table has 150,000 to 200,000 distinct CDR3 sequences, about a tenth appearing once. This clonotype was observed at least ten times. The chain has TRBV29-1 and TRBJ1-2, with a weak D call TRBD1 (6 bases). The sample was PBMCs. This TCR came from a human donor in good health (CMV status not recorded). Some clones in this sample may be carry-over from other donors' samples. The CDR3 bases are TGCAGCGTTGTTAGGGGGTCGGGTGGCTACACCTTC. Translation gives CSVVRGSGGYTF.